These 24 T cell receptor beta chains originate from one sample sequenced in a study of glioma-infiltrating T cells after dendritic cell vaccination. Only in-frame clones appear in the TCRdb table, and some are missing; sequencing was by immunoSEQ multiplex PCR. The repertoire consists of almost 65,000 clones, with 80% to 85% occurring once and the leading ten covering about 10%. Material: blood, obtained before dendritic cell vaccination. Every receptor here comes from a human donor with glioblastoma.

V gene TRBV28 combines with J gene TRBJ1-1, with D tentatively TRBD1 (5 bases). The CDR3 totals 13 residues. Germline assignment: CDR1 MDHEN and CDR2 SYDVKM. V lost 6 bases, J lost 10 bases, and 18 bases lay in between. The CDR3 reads CASRIGGIEGAFF. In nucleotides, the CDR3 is TGTGCCAGCAGGATTGGGGGGATAGAGGGAGCTTTCTTT.

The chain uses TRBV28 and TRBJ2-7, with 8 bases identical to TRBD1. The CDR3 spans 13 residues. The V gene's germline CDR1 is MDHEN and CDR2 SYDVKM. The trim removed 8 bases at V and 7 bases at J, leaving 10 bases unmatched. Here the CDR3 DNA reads TGTGCCAGCCTTAAGACAGGGGCGGTGGAGCAGTACTTC. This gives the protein CASLKTGAVEQYF. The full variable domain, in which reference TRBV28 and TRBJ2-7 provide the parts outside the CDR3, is DVKVTQSSRYLVKRTGEKVFLECVQDMDHENMFWYRQDPGLGLRLIYFSYDVKMKEKGDIPEGYSVSREKKERFSLILESASTNQTSMYLCASLKTGAVEQYFGPGTRLTVT.

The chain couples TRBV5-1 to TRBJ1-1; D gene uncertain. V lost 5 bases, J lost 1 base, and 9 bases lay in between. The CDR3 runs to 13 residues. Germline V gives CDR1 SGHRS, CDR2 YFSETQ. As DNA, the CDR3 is TGCGCCAGCAGAAAATCAGAGAACACTGAAGCTTTCTTT. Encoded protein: CASRKSENTEAFF.

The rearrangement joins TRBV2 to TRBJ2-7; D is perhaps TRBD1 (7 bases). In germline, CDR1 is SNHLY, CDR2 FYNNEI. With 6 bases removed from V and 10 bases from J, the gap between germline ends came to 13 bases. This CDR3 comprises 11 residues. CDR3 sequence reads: CASSPEGAQYF. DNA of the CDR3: TGTGCCAGCAGCCCGGAGGGGGCTCAGTACTTC.

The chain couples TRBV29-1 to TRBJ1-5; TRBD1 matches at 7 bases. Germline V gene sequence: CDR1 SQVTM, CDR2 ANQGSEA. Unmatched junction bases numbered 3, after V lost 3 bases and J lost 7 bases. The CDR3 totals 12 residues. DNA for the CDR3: TGCAGCGTTGACCAGGGGGACCAGCCCCAGCATTTT. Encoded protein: CSVDQGDQPQHF.

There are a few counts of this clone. As DNA, the CDR3 is TGCGCCACCGAGGTGAACACTGAAGCTTTCTTT. Its translation: CATEVNTEAFF. The genes are TRBV10-2 and TRBJ1-1, with no clear D. The CDR3 contains 11 residues. Per germline, CDR1 WSHSY and CDR2 SAAADI. Trimming removed 10 bases from V and 0 bases from J, with 6 bases in between.

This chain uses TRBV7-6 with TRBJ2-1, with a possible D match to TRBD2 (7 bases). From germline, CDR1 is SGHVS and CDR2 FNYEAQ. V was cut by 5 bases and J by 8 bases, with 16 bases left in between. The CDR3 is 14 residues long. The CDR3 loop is CASSLGGGGDEQFF. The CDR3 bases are TGTGCCAGCAGCCTAGGGGGGGGCGGCGATGAGCAGTTCTTC.

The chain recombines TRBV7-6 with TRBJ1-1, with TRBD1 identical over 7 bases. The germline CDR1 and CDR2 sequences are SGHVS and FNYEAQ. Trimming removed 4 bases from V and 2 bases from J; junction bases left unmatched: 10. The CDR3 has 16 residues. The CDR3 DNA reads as TGTGCCAGCAGCTACAATCCGGGACAGAGAAACACTGAAGCTTTCTTT. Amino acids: CASSYNPGQRNTEAFF.

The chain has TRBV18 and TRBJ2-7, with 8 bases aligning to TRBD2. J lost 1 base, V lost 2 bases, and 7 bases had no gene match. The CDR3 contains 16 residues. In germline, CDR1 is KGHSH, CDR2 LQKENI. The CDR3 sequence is CASSPFGGANSYEQYF. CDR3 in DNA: TGTGCCAGCTCACCATTCGGGGGGGCCAATTCCTACGAGCAGTACTTC.

This CDR3 is CASSDLHLDRGYNEQFF. CDR3 bases: TGTGCCAGCAGTGATCTTCATCTAGATCGGGGCTACAATGAGCAGTTCTTC. V is TRBV6-1 and J is TRBJ2-1; D might be TRBD2 (5 bases). This CDR3 has 17 amino acids. V lost 3 bases and J 3 bases, leaving 18 bases between the germline ends. Germline assignment: CDR1 MNHNS and CDR2 SASEGT.

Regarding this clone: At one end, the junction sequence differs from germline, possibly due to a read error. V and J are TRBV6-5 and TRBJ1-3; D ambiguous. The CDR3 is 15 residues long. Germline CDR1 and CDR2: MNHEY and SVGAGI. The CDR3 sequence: CASSYSQTAGNTMYF. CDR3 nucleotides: TGTGCCAGCAGTTACTCCCAGACTGCTGGAAACACCATGTATTTT.

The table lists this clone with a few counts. CDR3 nucleotide sequence: TGTGCCAGCTCACCTCGGCAGGCGAATGAAAAACTGTTTTTT. It translates to CASSPRQANEKLFF. The rearrangement joins TRBV18 to TRBJ1-4, with D uncertain. Trimming pared 3 bases from V and 5 bases from J, leaving 10 bases between. The CDR3 consists of 14 residues. CDR1 is KGHSH, CDR2 LQKENI, per germline.

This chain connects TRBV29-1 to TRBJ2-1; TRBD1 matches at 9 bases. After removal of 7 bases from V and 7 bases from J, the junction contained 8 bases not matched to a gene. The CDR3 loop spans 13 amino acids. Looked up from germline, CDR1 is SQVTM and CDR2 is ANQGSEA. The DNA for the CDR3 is TGCAGCGCCGGGACAGGGAGAATAAATGAGCAGTTCTTC. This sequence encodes CSAGTGRINEQFF.

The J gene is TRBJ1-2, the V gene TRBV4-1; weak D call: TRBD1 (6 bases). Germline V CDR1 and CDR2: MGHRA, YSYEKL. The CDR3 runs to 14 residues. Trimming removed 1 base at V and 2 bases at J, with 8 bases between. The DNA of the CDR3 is TGCGCCAGCAGCCAAGCAGGGGTAAACTATGGCTACACCTTC. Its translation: CASSQAGVNYGYTF.

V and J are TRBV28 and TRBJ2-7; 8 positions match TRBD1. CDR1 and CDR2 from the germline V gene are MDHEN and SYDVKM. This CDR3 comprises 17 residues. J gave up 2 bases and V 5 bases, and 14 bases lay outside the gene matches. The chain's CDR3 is CASSGFDRTGSPYEQYF. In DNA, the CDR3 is TGTGCCAGCAGTGGATTCGACAGGACAGGGTCCCCCTACGAGCAGTACTTC.

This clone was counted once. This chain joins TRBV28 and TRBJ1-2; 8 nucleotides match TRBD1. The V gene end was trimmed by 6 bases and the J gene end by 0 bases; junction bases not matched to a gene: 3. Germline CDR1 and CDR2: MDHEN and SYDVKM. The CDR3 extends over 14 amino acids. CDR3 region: CASRPGQANYGYTF. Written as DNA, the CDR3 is TGTGCCAGCAGGCCGGGACAGGCTAACTATGGCTACACCTTC.

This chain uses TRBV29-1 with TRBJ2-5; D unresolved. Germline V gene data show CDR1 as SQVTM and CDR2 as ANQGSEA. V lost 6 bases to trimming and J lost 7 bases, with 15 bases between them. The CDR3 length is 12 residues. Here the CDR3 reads CSVSPGPGTQYF. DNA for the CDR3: TGCAGCGTCTCCCCTGGTCCGGGGACCCAGTACTTC.

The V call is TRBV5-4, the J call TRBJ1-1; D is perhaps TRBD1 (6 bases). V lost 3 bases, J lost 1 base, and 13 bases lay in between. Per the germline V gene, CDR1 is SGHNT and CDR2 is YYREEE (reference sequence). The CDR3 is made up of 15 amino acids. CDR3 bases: TGTGCCAGCAGCTGGGCCAGGGGAACGAACACTGAAGCTTTCTTT. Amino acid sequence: CASSWARGTNTEAFF.

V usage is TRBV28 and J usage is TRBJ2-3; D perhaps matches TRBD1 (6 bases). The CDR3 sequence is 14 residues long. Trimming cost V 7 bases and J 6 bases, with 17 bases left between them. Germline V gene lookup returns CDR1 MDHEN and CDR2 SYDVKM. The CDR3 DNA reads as TGTGCCAGCAATGAGGGGGTTGTCGGGGATACGCAGTATTTT. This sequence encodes CASNEGVVGDTQYF.

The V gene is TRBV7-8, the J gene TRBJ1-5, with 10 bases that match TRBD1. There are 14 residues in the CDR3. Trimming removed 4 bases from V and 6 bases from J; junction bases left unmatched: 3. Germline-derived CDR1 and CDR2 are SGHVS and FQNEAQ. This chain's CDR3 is CASSSRTGGQPQHF. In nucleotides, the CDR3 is TGTGCCAGCAGCTCGCGGACAGGGGGTCAGCCCCAGCATTTT.

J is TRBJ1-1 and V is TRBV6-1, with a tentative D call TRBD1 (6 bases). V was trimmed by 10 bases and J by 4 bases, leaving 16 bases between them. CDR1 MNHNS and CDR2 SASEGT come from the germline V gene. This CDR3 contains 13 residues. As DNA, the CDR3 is TGTGCCACCATCATACAGGGTACCACTGAAGCTTTCTTT. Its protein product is CATIIQGTTEAFF.

The CDR3 DNA follows: TGCGCCAGCAGCTTGGGGGACAGAGGCACTGAAGCTTTCTTT. Its translation is CASSLGDRGTEAFF. This chain connects TRBV5-1 to TRBJ1-1; TRBD1 agrees at 7 bases. Germline CDR1 is SGHRS and CDR2 is YFSETQ. V lost 0 bases, J lost 4 bases, and 3 bases stayed unmatched. This CDR3 contains 14 residues.

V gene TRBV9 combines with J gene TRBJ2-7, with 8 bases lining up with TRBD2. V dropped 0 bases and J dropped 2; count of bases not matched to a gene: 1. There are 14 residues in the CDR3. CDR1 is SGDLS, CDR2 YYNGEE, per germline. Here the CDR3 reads CASSVAGGTYEQYF. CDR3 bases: TGTGCCAGCAGCGTAGCGGGGGGGACCTACGAGCAGTACTTC.

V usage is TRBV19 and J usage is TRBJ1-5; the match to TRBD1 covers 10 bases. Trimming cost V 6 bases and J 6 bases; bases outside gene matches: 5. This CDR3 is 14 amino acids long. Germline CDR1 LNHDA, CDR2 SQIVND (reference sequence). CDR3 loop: CASSKGQGPQPQHF. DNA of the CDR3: TGTGCCAGTAGCAAGGGACAGGGGCCTCAGCCCCAGCATTTT.